This TCR beta chain was found in a study of cytomegalovirus exposure and HLA in healthy donors. Study-level findings and limits: Evidence from a later analysis indicated that most CMV-associated TCR beta chains looked HLA-restricted.

The PCR made use of 60 Vbeta and 13 Jbeta primers. Data came from immunoSEQ multiplex PCR; TCRdb stores just in-frame clones and leaves some out. In all, the sample yields some 180,000 clones. V lost 0 bases and J 4 bases, leaving 16 bases between the germline ends. Per the germline V gene, CDR1 is SGDLS and CDR2 is YYNGEE. CDR3 length: 16 residues. Healthy bone marrow donors made up the donor group. For this clone: Its antigen is not known.

This clonotype was sampled from a man younger than 45 in good health and CMV-seronegative. Sequencing was performed on PBMCs. The chain is built from TRBV9 and TRBJ1-2; weak D call: TRBD1 (5 bases). CDR3 in DNA: TGTGCCAGCAGCGTAGCTCAGACAGCCCTCTCCTATGGCTACACCTTC. It translates to CASSVAQTALSYGYTF. Full variable domain (rest looked up from reference TRBV9 and TRBJ1-2): DSGVTQTPKHLITATGQRVTLRCSPRSGDLSVYWYQQSLDQGLQFLIQYYNGEERAKGNILERFSAQQFPDLHSELNLSSLELGDSALYFCASSVAQTALSYGYTFGSGTRLTVV.